Given below is one TCR beta chain in context. Measured with immunoSEQ multiplex PCR; TCRdb has only the in-frame clones, and not every one. The table has around 170,000 clones, roughly 88% seen once; the top ten hold over 4%. The data were taken from a study of control samples from healthy donors and cancer patients. CDR3 length equals 17 residues. The germline V gene has CDR1 LNHDA and CDR2 SQIVND (reference sequence). Trimming removed 5 bases from V and 4 bases from J, with 23 bases in between. The specimen sequenced was blood. This TCR was recovered from a woman aged 25-40 years in good health. The chain recombines TRBV19 with TRBJ2-5; D is possibly TRBD1 (5 bases). CDR3 sequence reads: CASSDIRDSSLGETQYF. The CDR3 nucleotides are TGTGCCAGTAGTGACATCAGGGATTCCTCCTTGGGAGAGACCCAGTACTTC.